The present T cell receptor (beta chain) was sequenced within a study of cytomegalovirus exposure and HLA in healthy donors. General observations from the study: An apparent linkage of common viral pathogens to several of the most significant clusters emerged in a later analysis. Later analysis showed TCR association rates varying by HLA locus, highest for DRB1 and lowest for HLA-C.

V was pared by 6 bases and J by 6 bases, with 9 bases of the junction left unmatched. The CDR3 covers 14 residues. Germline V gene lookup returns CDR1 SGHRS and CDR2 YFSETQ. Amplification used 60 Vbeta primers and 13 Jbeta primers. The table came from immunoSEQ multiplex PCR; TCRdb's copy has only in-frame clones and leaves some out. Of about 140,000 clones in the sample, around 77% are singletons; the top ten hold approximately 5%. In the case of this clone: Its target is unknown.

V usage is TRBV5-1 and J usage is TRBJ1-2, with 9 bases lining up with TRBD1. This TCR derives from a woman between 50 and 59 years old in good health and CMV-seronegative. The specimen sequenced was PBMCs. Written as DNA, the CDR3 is TGCGCCAGCAACCCGGGACAGGGAATCGATGGCTACACCTTC. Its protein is CASNPGQGIDGYTF.